The T cell receptor beta chain under discussion was sequenced for a study of T cells in narcolepsy. Turning to the study itself: Enrolled donors included narcolepsy type 1 or type 2 patients and healthy controls. Study-wide points: Same-patient CSF and blood CD4+ T cell clonotypes included HCRT-specific and TRIB2-specific autoreactive ones. Autoreactive clonotypes reportedly recurred in blood of same and different patients, not controls.

Clones were read by immunoSEQ multiplex PCR, and TCRdb kept only the in-frame ones, dropping some. The sample includes fewer than 30,000 clones, 70% to 90% of them seen just once. As to this clone: What it recognizes is unknown.

V shed 1 base, J shed 4 bases, and the junction held 3 bases outside the gene matches. Germline V gene sequence: CDR1 LNHDA, CDR2 SQIVND (reference sequence). This CDR3 comprises 16 residues. Sequencing was carried out using memory (CD45RA-) CD4+ T cells from blood. The source of this sequence is a human donor in good health. The chain uses TRBV19 and TRBJ2-3; 12 bases fit TRBD2. The CDR3 loop reads CASSIGLAGGADTQYF. The CDR3 coding sequence is TGTGCCAGTAGTATAGGGCTAGCGGGAGGGGCAGATACGCAGTATTTT.